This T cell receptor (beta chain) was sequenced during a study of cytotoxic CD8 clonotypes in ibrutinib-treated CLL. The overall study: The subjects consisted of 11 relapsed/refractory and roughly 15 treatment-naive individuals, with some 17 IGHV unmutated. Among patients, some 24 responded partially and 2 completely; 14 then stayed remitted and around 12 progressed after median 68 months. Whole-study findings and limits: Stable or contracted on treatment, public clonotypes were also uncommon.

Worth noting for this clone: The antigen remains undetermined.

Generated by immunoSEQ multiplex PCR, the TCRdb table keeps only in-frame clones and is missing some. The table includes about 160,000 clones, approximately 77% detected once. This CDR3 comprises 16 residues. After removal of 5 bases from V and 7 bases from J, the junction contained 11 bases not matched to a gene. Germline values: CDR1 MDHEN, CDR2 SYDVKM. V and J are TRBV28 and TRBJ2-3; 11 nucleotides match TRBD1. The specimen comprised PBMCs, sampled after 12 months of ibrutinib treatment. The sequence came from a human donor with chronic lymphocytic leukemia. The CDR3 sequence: CASSRTGGGELNTQYF. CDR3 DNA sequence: TGTGCCAGCAGTCGGACAGGGGGCGGAGAATTGAATACGCAGTATTTT. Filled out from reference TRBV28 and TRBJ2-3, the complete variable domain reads DVKVTQSSRYLVKRTGEKVFLECVQDMDHENMFWYRQDPGLGLRLIYFSYDVKMKEKGDIPEGYSVSREKKERFSLILESASTNQTSMYLCASSRTGGGELNTQYFGPGTRLTVL.